The 23 T cell receptor beta chains below all came from one sample that was sequenced in a study of PD-1 blockade in mismatch repair-deficient tumors (dated by TCRdb to 2015 to 2018). Library construction relied on the immunoSEQ multiplex PCR assay. Imported from immuneACCESS, the table was reduced by TCRdb to in-frame sequences with V and J called. These copies leave out some clones; in studies compared against another copy, an unresolved V gene accounts for under half, and the cause of the remainder is not known. In this sample the table shows approximately 100,000 clones, 82% of which occur a single time. The ten largest make up around 6.5% of the sample. Specimen: peripheral blood, collected roughly 35 weeks after starting pembrolizumab. The receptors originated from an adult with mismatch repair-deficient cancer.

V and J are TRBV11-2 and TRBJ2-2; TRBD1 matches at 8 bases. Germline CDR1 is SGHAT and CDR2 is FQNNGV. The CDR3 extends over 16 amino acids. J lost 3 bases, V lost 5 bases, and 8 bases had no gene match. CDR3 amino acids: CASSPRTGRDTGELFF. CDR3 coding DNA: TGTGCCAGCAGCCCTCGGACAGGGCGTGACACCGGGGAGCTGTTTTTT.

The chain carries TRBV6-1 and TRBJ2-3; 9 bases line up with TRBD1. The V and J ends lost 4 bases and 4 bases, in that order; junction bases with no gene match: 3. Germline lookup yields CDR1 MNHNS and CDR2 SASEGT. CDR3 length equals 14 residues. CDR3 in DNA: TGTGCCAGCAGTGGGGGGACAGGGCCAGATACGCAGTATTTT. This translates into CASSGGTGPDTQYF.

V usage is TRBV19 and J usage is TRBJ1-2; D remains ambiguous. The V end lost 7 bases, the J end lost 6 bases, and 15 bases lay between the germline ends. The CDR3 consists of 13 residues. Looked up from germline, CDR1 is LNHDA and CDR2 is SQIVND (reference sequence). CDR3 DNA sequence: TGTGCCAGTACTTACGGAGGGTCTGATGGCTACACCTTC. Protein sequence: CASTYGGSDGYTF.

This clone was found once. This sequence joins TRBV6-1 and TRBJ1-1; D might be TRBD1 (6 bases). V was shortened by 4 bases and J by 8 bases, with 11 bases between the two germline ends. CDR1 MNHNS and CDR2 SASEGT come from the germline V gene. This CDR3 spans 12 amino acids. CDR3 bases: TGTGCCAGCAGTGGCCCCGACAGGGAAGCTTTCTTT. This sequence encodes CASSGPDREAFF.

This rearrangement joins TRBV4-1 to TRBJ2-1, with D perhaps TRBD1 or TRBD2 (5 bases each). CDR1 is MGHRA and CDR2 is YSYEKL in the germline V gene. Between the trimmed V and J ends, which lost 1 base and 4 bases, there was a span of 14 bases. The CDR3 consists of 16 residues. The DNA of the CDR3 is TGCGCCAGCAGCCAAGTGGGTCGGGGCGAGTACAATGAGCAGTTCTTC. Its protein is CASSQVGRGEYNEQFF.

This rearrangement joins TRBV4-1 to TRBJ2-4; D not resolved. The CDR3 extends over 17 amino acids. Per germline, CDR1 MGHRA and CDR2 YSYEKL. Trimming removed 4 bases from V and 1 base from J, with 17 bases in between. CDR3 sequence reads: CASSPGATLVAKNIQYF. CDR3 bases: TGCGCCAGCAGCCCCGGCGCAACTTTGGTTGCCAAAAACATTCAGTACTTC.

For the CDR3, the DNA is TGTGCCAGCAGCTTAGAGGCAGGCTCCTACGAGCAGTACTTC. It is translated as CASSLEAGSYEQYF. This chain uses TRBV7-8 with TRBJ2-7; D unclear. Germline assignment: CDR1 SGHVS and CDR2 FQNEAQ. The CDR3 spans 14 residues. V was cut by 1 base and J by 0 bases, with 7 bases left in between.

The chain is built from TRBV9 and TRBJ2-1; D is ambiguous. Germline V CDR1 and CDR2: SGDLS, YYNGEE. The V gene lost 0 bases and the J gene lost 0 bases, with 13 bases spanning the gap. CDR3 size: 17 residues. This CDR3 reads CASSVATVGNSYNEQFF. As DNA, the CDR3 is TGTGCCAGCAGCGTAGCTACGGTAGGGAACTCCTACAATGAGCAGTTCTTC.

The chain recombines TRBV10-1 with TRBJ1-2, with D perhaps matching TRBD1 (6 bases). Trimming removed 11 bases at V and 4 bases at J, with 14 bases between. CDR1 is WNHNN, CDR2 SYGVQD, per germline (reference sequence). The length of the CDR3 is 12 residues. CDR3: CALDYRAYGYTF. Written as DNA, the CDR3 is TGCGCCCTGGACTACAGGGCCTATGGCTACACCTTC.

In its sample, this clone was seen many times. V usage is TRBV30 and J usage is TRBJ2-1; the match to TRBD2 covers 13 bases. After removal of 2 bases from V and 10 bases from J, the junction contained 5 bases not matched to a gene. CDR3 length: 14 amino acids. CDR1 and CDR2 from the germline V gene are GTSNPN and SVGIG (reference sequence). CDR3 loop: CAWSIQLAGGEQFF. The CDR3 DNA reads TGTGCCTGGAGTATCCAACTAGCGGGAGGGGAGCAGTTCTTC.

The CDR3 is CASSLGVSRQTQYF. CDR3 bases: TGTGCCAGCAGCTTAGGAGTGTCACGACAGACCCAGTACTTC. The rearrangement joins TRBV7-6 to TRBJ2-5; D ambiguous. This CDR3 is built from 14 residues. CDR1 is SGHVS and CDR2 is FNYEAQ in the germline V gene. Trimming cost V 1 base and J 6 bases, with 12 bases left between them.

This clone was recorded only once. The V and J genes are TRBV10-1 and TRBJ2-7, with D perhaps TRBD1 (6 bases). Trimming removed 4 bases at V and 2 bases at J, with 15 bases between. The CDR3 is made up of 15 amino acids. Germline V gives CDR1 WNHNN, CDR2 SYGVQD (reference sequence). The CDR3 here is CASSGFGTHTYEQYF. CDR3 DNA sequence: TGCGCCAGCAGTGGCTTCGGGACACACACCTACGAGCAGTACTTC.

The DNA for the CDR3 is TGCAGCGCCCGACTAGCGGGAATTAGCAATGAGCAGTTCTTC. Translated, it gives CSARLAGISNEQFF. This chain uses TRBV29-1 with TRBJ2-1; 11 bases line up with TRBD2. The germline V gene has CDR1 SQVTM and CDR2 ANQGSEA. The CDR3 runs 14 residues. The V gene end was trimmed by 7 bases and the J gene end by 6 bases; junction bases not matched to a gene: 8.

This clone came up once. The chain joins TRBV7-9 to TRBJ2-2; 11 positions agree with TRBD2. Trimming removed 6 bases from V and 7 bases from J; junction bases left unmatched: 13. This CDR3 has 17 residues. The germline CDR1 and CDR2 sequences are SEHNR and FQNEAQ (reference sequence). The CDR3 DNA follows: TGTGCCAGCAGACGAGTGCGGGGACTAGCGGTAATCGGGGAGCTGTTTTTT. It specifies CASRRVRGLAVIGELFF.

Regarding this clone: The same CDR3 arises from other DNA sequences in this sample as well. The rearrangement uses TRBV7-2 and TRBJ1-4; D gene uncertain. CDR1 and CDR2 from the germline V gene are SGHTA and FQGNSA. The CDR3 consists of 13 residues. The V gene lost 1 base and the J gene lost 5 bases, with 5 bases spanning the gap. The CDR3 region has the DNA TGTGCCAGCAGCTTAGGTCTAAATGAAAAACTGTTTTTT. Translation: CASSLGLNEKLFF.

The chain couples TRBV12-5 to TRBJ2-6; D is ambiguous. V gave up 6 bases and J gave up 0 bases, with 9 bases separating them. This CDR3 region has 15 residues. Germline V CDR1 and CDR2: LGHNT, FRNRAP. CDR3 sequence (DNA): TGTGCTAGTGGCCTGGGGTACTCTGGGGCCAACGTCCTGACTTTC. It yields the protein CASGLGYSGANVLTF. The full variable domain, rest sourced from reference TRBV12-5 and TRBJ2-6, is DARVTQTPRHKVTEMGQEVTMRCQPILGHNTVFWYRQTMMQGLELLAYFRNRAPLDDSGMPKDRFSAEMPDATLATLKIQPSEPRDSAVYFCASGLGYSGANVLTFGAGSRLTVL.

CDR3 amino acids: CSARQGNEQYF. For the CDR3, the DNA is TGCAGTGCTAGACAGGGAAACGAGCAGTACTTC. This chain joins TRBV20-1 and TRBJ2-5; D possibly corresponds to TRBD1 (5 bases). The end of the DNA fits TRBJ2-7 better, so the J call may be wrong. CDR3 length: 11 amino acids. The germline gives CDR1 DFQATT, CDR2 SNEGSKA (reference sequence).

The gene calls are TRBV9 and TRBJ1-1; D is unclear. CDR1 and CDR2 from the germline V gene are SGDLS and YYNGEE. This CDR3 has 15 amino acids. V lost 4 bases and J 6 bases, leaving 19 bases between the germline ends. In DNA, the CDR3 is TGTGCCAGCAGCCCTCCTCGTGGTAGGGAACCTGAAGCTTTCTTT. Translating it yields CASSPPRGREPEAFF.

This rearrangement joins TRBV27 to TRBJ2-7; the match to TRBD1 covers 7 bases. Germline-derived CDR1 and CDR2 are MNHEY and SMNVEV (reference sequence). V gave up 5 bases and J gave up 3 bases; unmatched junction bases: 7. This CDR3 has 14 residues. The CDR3, as DNA: TGTGCCAGCAGTATGGGGACAGTGAGCTACGAGCAGTACTTC. Translated: CASSMGTVSYEQYF.

This clone was counted a few times. This chain connects TRBV5-6 to TRBJ1-1; D uncertain. V shed 3 bases and J shed 7 bases, with 10 bases lying between them. CDR3 length equals 12 residues. In germline, CDR1 is SGHDT, CDR2 YYEEEE. CDR3 sequence reads: CASSSPRGEAFF. The CDR3 nucleotides read TGTGCCAGCAGCTCTCCAAGAGGTGAAGCTTTCTTT.

V is TRBV7-8 and J is TRBJ2-1; the D gene is possibly TRBD2 (5 bases). Trimming removed 5 bases at V and 9 bases at J, with 20 bases between. Germline assignment: CDR1 SGHVS and CDR2 FQNEAQ. This CDR3 spans 15 amino acids. As DNA, the CDR3 is TGTGCCAGCAGCCTAAGCGGAAGTAGGATAGGTGAGCAGTTCTTC. Protein product: CASSLSGSRIGEQFF.

V is TRBV27 and J is TRBJ1-2; TRBD1 matches at 7 bases. CDR1 MNHEY and CDR2 SMNVEV come from the germline V gene (reference sequence). The CDR3 loop spans 14 amino acids. V lost 4 bases and J lost 8; bases outside the gene matches: 10. The CDR3 protein is CASSSSRQGSGYTF. In nucleotides, the CDR3 is TGTGCCAGCAGTTCATCAAGACAGGGATCCGGCTACACCTTC.

This chain links TRBV19 with TRBJ2-1; TRBD1 agrees at 8 bases. Per germline, CDR1 LNHDA and CDR2 SQIVND (reference sequence). The CDR3 contains 15 residues. The V gene end was trimmed by 9 bases and the J gene end by 5 bases; junction bases not matched to a gene: 12. The CDR3 loop is CASSLTGAANNEQFF. The CDR3 bases are TGTGCCAGCTCGTTGACAGGGGCTGCAAACAATGAGCAGTTCTTC.